The sequence of this TCR beta chain was determined in a study of blood T cell repertoires in COVID-19 (dated by TCRdb to about 2020). The study in broad terms: Collaborator samples came from the United States, Italy and Spain and covered acute and convalescent phases of COVID-19. Subjects who had been exposed to COVID-19, were actively infected with it, or had recovered from it provided the deeply sampled blood TCRbeta repertoires that made up the dataset. A de-identified subject ID, COVID-19 status, age in years and sex were almost always included in the sample metadata. The prospective study material was composed of cDNA or gDNA derived from T cells, B-cell-depleted T cells, or PBMCs. The samples were drawn from two sources: the first 160 participants of the ongoing ImmuneRACE study, and 950 to 1,500 subjects contributed by 6 global collaborators. A freely available public database, intended as a resource for researchers studying the immune response to SARS-CoV-2, is where the repertoires were released. Where available, HLA class I and class II types were taken from metadata supplied by the sample provider and were not determined by assay-based typing. What the authors observed across the whole study: Clinical and demographic metadata were provided uncurated, with the amount varying by source and participant.

A remark on this clone: Its antigen target is currently unknown. The input lacks base qualities; no much larger clone sits a single base away.

TCRbeta CDR3 regions were amplified from genomic DNA by means of the immunoSEQ Assay, a bias-controlled multiplex PCR. The study's processing was this. Within the assay, amplification of reference gene primers was used to estimate how many nucleated cells each sample contained. To quantify the absolute abundance of each unique TCRbeta CDR3 rearrangement, sequence reads were collapsed and filtered. Productive Simpson clonality was computed per sample as the square root of Simpson's diversity index over productive rearrangements. The table comes from immuneACCESS by way of TCRdb, which keeps in-frame sequences with V and J called. Part of the clones is missing from these tables; in studies checked, under half for an unresolved V gene and the rest for unknown reasons. V and J calls and clone size are given by that table; D and trimming were obtained from the DNA. A total of roughly 700,000 clones appear in this sample, 70% to 90% of them only once. The ten largest clones add up to approximately 0.25% of the sample.

Collaborating institutions collected whole blood in K2EDTA tubes following their own protocols. For TCRbeta analysis, collaborators shipped samples in one of three forms: frozen whole blood, isolated PBMCs, or DNA extracted from either of those sample types. Inclusive of the bounding cysteine and phenylalanine, the CDR3 is 17 residues long. Only CDR3 DNA remains: 51 bases, in frame from the first base. V lost 4 bases and J lost 7 bases, and the count of bases not matched to a germline gene is 12. CDR1 and CDR2 were assigned from the germline V gene as MNHNS and SASEGT. Recombination linked TRBV6-1 to TRBJ2-1; the central 11 bases match TRBD1. The TCR originated in a woman aged 18-29 years with acute or convalescent COVID-19. The source material was peripheral blood. The bases read TGTGCCAGCAGTGGAGATCCTGGACAGGGGGCTTATAATGAGCAGTTCTTC. Its product reads: CASSGDPGQGAYNEQFF.